This TCR beta chain was sequenced during a study of Graves' ophthalmopathy and Graves' hyperthyroidism. Study observations and caveats: Blood repertoires reportedly contained most expanded thyroid clonotypes above 0.001 frequency.

Amplifying from RNA transcripts, the study obtained TCR beta CDR3 regions. The library came from an HTBI-primed first-round RT-PCR and a second-round multiplex PCR. Via MiXCR, TCRdb re-called the multiplex PCR reads, giving one row per CDR3 protein. The table records some 360,000 distinct CDR3 sequences, 15% to 20% of them present only once. Germline V lookup: CDR1 SGHRS, CDR2 YFSETQ. CDR3 length: 17 residues. V lost 0 bases, J lost 5 bases, and 10 bases stayed unmatched. This clonotype was seen repeatedly, ten times or more. Its target is unknown. The sequencing sample was made of peripheral blood. The TCR sequence derives from an adult woman with stable Graves' hyperthyroidism. This sequence joins TRBV5-1 and TRBJ1-1; 10 bases match TRBD1. CDR3 DNA: TGCGCCAGCAGCTTGGACGGCATCGGGACAGGGGTAACTGAAGCTTTCTTT. Its protein product is CASSLDGIGTGVTEAFF. Combining the CDR3 with reference TRBV5-1 and TRBJ1-1 gives the whole variable domain KAGVTQTPRYLIKTRGQQVTLSCSPISGHRSVSWYQQTPGQGLQFLFEYFSETQRNKGNFPGRFSGRQFSNSRSEMNVSTLELGDSALYLCASSLDGIGTGVTEAFFGQGTRLTVV.